This TCR beta chain derives from a study of cytomegalovirus exposure and HLA in healthy donors. Whole-study results and caveats: Indistinguishable V segments, including TRBV6-2 and TRBV6-3, were excluded. In a later analysis, donors in an Asian-associated ancestry cluster reportedly had fewer N-insertions in productive TCRs than the cohort mean. When analyzed later, a missense DCLRE1C variant was found to be linked to TCR beta V- and J-gene trimming.

A remark on this clone: Its target is not known.

Germline CDR1 MNHEY, CDR2 SVGAGI. CDR3 length: 14 amino acids. The V gene end was trimmed by 2 bases and the J gene end by 2 bases; junction bases not matched to a gene: 0. 60 Vbeta and 13 Jbeta primers were used in PCR. Clones were read by immunoSEQ multiplex PCR, and TCRdb kept only the in-frame ones, dropping some. Here the sample spans 150,000 to 160,000 clones, 80% being singletons. This rearrangement joins TRBV6-5 to TRBJ1-5; 7 bases align to TRBD1. The clonotype originates from a man between 25 and 39 years old in good health and CMV-seropositive. Sequencing was carried out using PBMCs. The CDR3 spells CASSYGQGNQPQHF. In nucleotides, the CDR3 is TGTGCCAGCAGTTACGGACAGGGCAATCAGCCCCAGCATTTT.